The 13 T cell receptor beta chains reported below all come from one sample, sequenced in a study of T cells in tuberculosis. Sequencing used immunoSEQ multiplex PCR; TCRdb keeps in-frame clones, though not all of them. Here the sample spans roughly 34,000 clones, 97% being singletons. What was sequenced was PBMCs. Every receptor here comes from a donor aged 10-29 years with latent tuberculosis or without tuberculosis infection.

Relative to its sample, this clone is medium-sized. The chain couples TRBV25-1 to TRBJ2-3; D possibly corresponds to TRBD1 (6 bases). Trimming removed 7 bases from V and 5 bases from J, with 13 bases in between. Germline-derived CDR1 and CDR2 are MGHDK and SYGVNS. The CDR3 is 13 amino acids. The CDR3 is CASTGAWGDTQYF. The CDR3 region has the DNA TGTGCCAGCACAGGGGCCTGGGGAGATACGCAGTATTTT.

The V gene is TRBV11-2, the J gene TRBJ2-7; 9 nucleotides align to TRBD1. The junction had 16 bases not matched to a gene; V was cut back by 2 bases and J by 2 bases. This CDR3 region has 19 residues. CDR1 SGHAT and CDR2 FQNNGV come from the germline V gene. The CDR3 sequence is CASSLHGLYDRGDTYEQYF. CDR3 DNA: TGTGCCAGCAGCTTACACGGTCTATACGACAGGGGGGATACCTACGAGCAGTACTTC.

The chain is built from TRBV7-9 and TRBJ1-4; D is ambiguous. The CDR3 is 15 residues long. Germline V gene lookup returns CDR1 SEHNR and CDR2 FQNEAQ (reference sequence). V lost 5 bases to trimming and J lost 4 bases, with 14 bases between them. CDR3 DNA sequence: TGTGCCAGCAGCGAGAGGGCCTCGGGTAATGAAAAACTGTTTTTT. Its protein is CASSERASGNEKLFF. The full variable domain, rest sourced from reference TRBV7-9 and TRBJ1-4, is DTGVSQNPRHKITKRGQNVTFRCDPISEHNRLYWYRQTLGQGPEFLTYFQNEAQLEKSRLLSDRFSAERPKGSFSTLEIQRTEQGDSAMYLCASSERASGNEKLFFGSGTQLSVL.

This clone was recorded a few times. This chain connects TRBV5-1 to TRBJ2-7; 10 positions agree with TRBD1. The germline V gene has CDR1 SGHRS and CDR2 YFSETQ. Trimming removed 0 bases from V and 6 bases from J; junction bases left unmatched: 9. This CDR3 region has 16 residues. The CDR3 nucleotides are TGCGCCAGCAGCTTGGTAATTGGGACAGGGGAAAGCGAGCAGTACTTC. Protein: CASSLVIGTGESEQYF. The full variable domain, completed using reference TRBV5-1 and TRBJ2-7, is KAGVTQTPRYLIKTRGQQVTLSCSPISGHRSVSWYQQTPGQGLQFLFEYFSETQRNKGNFPGRFSGRQFSNSRSEMNVSTLELGDSALYLCASSLVIGTGESEQYFGPGTRLTVT.

CDR3 DNA: TGTGCCAGTAGAAGCAGGGGTCACTATAGCAATCAGCCCCAGCATTTT. Its protein product is CASRSRGHYSNQPQHF. The V and J genes are TRBV19 and TRBJ1-5; possibly TRBD1 for D (6 bases). The V end lost 6 bases, the J end lost 0 bases, and 15 bases lay between the germline ends. CDR3 size: 16 residues. Germline V gene lookup returns CDR1 LNHDA and CDR2 SQIVND (reference sequence).

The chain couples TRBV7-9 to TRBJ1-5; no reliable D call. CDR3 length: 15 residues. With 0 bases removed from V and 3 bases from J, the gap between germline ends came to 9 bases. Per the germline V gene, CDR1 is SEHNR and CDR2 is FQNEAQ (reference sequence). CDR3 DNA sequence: TGTGCCAGCAGCTTAGCTTCAGGCCCCAATCAGCCCCAGCATTTT. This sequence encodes CASSLASGPNQPQHF.

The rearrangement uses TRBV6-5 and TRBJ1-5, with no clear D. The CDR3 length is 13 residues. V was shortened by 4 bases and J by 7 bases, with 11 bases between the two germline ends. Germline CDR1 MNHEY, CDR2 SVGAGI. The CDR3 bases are TGTGCCAGCAGTTCGGGTGCACGACAGCCCCAGCATTTT. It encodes CASSSGARQPQHF.

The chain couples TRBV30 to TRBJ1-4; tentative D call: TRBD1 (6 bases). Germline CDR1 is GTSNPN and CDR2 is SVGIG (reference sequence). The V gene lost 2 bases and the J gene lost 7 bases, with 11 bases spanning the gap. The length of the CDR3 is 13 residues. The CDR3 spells CAWSYVGGEKLFF. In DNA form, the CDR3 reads TGTGCCTGGAGTTATGTAGGGGGTGAAAAACTGTTTTTT.

CDR3 DNA: TGTGCCAGCAGTGAATACGGGGGAGGGCCTAACAATGAGCAGTTCTTC. Its protein is CASSEYGGGPNNEQFF. V gene TRBV25-1 combines with J gene TRBJ2-1; 7 bases fit TRBD2. This CDR3 contains 16 residues. V shed 0 bases and J 5 bases; nucleotides not matched to a gene: 7. CDR1 is MGHDK, CDR2 SYGVNS, per germline.

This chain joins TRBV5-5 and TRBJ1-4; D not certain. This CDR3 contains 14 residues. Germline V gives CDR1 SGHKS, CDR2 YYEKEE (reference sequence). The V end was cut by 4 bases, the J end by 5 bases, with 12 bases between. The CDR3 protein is CASSNTWENEKLFF. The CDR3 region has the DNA TGTGCCAGCAGCAATACCTGGGAGAATGAAAAACTGTTTTTT. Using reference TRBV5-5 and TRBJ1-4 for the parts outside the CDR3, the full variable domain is DAGVTQSPTHLIKTRGQQVTLRCSPISGHKSVSWYQQVLGQGPQFIFQYYEKEERGRGNFPDRFSARQFPNYSSELNVNALLLGDSALYLCASSNTWENEKLFFGSGTQLSVL.

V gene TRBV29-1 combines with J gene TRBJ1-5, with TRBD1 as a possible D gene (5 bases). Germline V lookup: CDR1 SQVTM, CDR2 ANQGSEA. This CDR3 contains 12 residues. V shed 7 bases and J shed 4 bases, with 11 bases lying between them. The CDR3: CSAGGGNQPQHF. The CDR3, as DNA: TGCAGCGCCGGGGGGGGAAATCAGCCCCAGCATTTT.

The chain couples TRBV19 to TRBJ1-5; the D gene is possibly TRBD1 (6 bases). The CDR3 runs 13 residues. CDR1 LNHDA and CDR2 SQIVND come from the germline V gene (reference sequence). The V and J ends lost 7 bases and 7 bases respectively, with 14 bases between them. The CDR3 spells CASKVQGEQPQHF. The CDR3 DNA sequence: TGTGCCAGTAAGGTACAGGGCGAGCAGCCCCAGCATTTT.

Written as DNA, the CDR3 is TGTGCCATAACAGAGCGGGGGGTAGGGGAGACCCAGTACTTC. Amino acids: CAITERGVGETQYF. This chain connects TRBV2 to TRBJ2-5, with TRBD2 matching over 9 bases. V lost 10 bases to trimming and J lost 5 bases; unmatched junction nucleotides: 11. The CDR3 contains 14 residues. Germline V gives CDR1 SNHLY, CDR2 FYNNEI.